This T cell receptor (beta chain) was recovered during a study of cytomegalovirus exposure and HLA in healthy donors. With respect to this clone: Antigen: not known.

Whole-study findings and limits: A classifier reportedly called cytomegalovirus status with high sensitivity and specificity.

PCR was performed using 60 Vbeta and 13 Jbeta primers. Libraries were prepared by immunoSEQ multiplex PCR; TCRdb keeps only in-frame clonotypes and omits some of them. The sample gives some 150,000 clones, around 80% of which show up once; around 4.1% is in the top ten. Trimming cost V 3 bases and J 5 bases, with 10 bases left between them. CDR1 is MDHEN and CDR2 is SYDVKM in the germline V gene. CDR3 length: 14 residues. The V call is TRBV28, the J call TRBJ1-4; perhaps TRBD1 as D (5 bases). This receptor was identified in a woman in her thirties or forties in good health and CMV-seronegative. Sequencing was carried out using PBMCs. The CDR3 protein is CASSLIGANEKLFF. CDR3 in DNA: TGTGCCAGCAGTTTGATTGGGGCCAATGAAAAACTGTTTTTT.